Each of the 11 T cell receptor beta chains below was sequenced from the same sample in a study of cytomegalovirus exposure and HLA in healthy donors. Primers for the PCR totalled 60 Vbeta and 13 Jbeta. Generated by immunoSEQ multiplex PCR, the TCRdb table keeps only in-frame clones and is missing some. Reported are about 210,000 clones; the ten largest clones contain roughly 0.98%. Sequencing was carried out using PBMCs. These receptor sequences come from a woman in her twenties or thirties in good health and CMV-seropositive.

The chain joins TRBV2 to TRBJ1-3; 7 bases align to TRBD1. This CDR3 has 15 residues. Germline V lookup: CDR1 SNHLY, CDR2 FYNNEI. J lost 0 bases, V lost 4 bases, and 3 bases had no gene match. This CDR3 is CASSGGQSSGNTIYF. The CDR3, as DNA: TGTGCCAGCAGTGGGGGACAGAGCTCTGGAAACACCATATATTTT.

V and J are TRBV15 and TRBJ2-1; tentative D call: TRBD1 (5 bases). V was pared by 1 base and J by 2 bases, with 6 bases between. Germline lookup yields CDR1 LNHNV and CDR2 YYDKDF (reference sequence). The CDR3 sequence is 14 residues long. The CDR3 region has the DNA TGTGCCACCAGCAGAGCCAGGGCCTACAATGAGCAGTTCTTC. This encodes CATSRARAYNEQFF.

This rearrangement joins TRBV6-1 to TRBJ1-2, with D perhaps TRBD1 (6 bases). The CDR3 consists of 15 residues. Trimming pared 6 bases from V and 4 bases from J, leaving 18 bases between. Germline CDR1 MNHNS, CDR2 SASEGT. DNA of the CDR3: TGTGCCAGCAGACCAGGGGCCGCAAGGACCTATGGCTACACCTTC. As protein: CASRPGAARTYGYTF.

The rearrangement joins TRBV6-5 to TRBJ1-1; weak D call: TRBD1 (5 bases). CDR3 size: 15 residues. Trimming took off 2 bases at V and 1 base at J, with 11 bases between the two ends. Per the germline V gene, CDR1 is MNHEY and CDR2 is SVGAGI. The CDR3 loop reads CASSYIRQSNTEAFF. Written as DNA, the CDR3 is TGTGCCAGCAGTTACATCCGACAGTCGAACACTGAAGCTTTCTTT.

V is TRBV10-3 and J is TRBJ2-1, with TRBD2 matching over 14 bases. V shed 5 bases and J 6 bases; nucleotides not matched to a gene: 6. Germline loops: CDR1 ENHRY, CDR2 SYGVKD. The CDR3 is made up of 16 amino acids. For the CDR3, the DNA is TGTGCCATCAGTCTGAGGGGGACTAGCGGGAGCAATGAGCAGTTCTTC. Translation: CAISLRGTSGSNEQFF.

The rearrangement uses TRBV11-2 and TRBJ2-3; TRBD2 matches at 9 bases. The CDR3 has 15 residues. Trimming removed 5 bases from V and 1 base from J; junction bases left unmatched: 4. Germline CDR1 and CDR2: SGHAT and FQNNGV. CDR3: CASSARLAGTDTQYF. The DNA for the CDR3 is TGTGCCAGCAGCGCCCGACTAGCGGGCACAGATACGCAGTATTTT.

This chain connects TRBV9 to TRBJ2-1, with D maybe TRBD2 (6 bases). V was trimmed by 2 bases and J by 8 bases, leaving 17 bases between them. This CDR3 comprises 15 residues. The germline V gene has CDR1 SGDLS and CDR2 YYNGEE. The CDR3 loop reads CASSVSGLFVDEQFF. CDR3 coding DNA: TGTGCCAGCAGCGTCTCTGGACTATTTGTAGATGAGCAGTTCTTC.

The chain employs TRBV6-5 and TRBJ1-2; a possible D gene is TRBD1 (6 bases). The V gene's germline CDR1 is MNHEY and CDR2 SVGAGI. V shed 5 bases and J shed 7 bases, with 8 bases lying between them. The CDR3 length is 11 residues. CDR3: CASSQGLGYTF. CDR3 coding DNA: TGTGCCAGCAGTCAGGGGCTTGGCTACACCTTC.

The J gene is TRBJ2-2, the V gene TRBV19, with 13 bases lining up with TRBD2. Losses at the gene ends were 5 bases for V and 4 bases for J; bases not matched to a gene: 10. The CDR3 contains 18 residues. In germline, CDR1 is LNHDA, CDR2 SQIVND (reference sequence). CDR3 in amino acids: CASSSRTSGSGRTGELFF. Written as DNA, the CDR3 is TGTGCCAGTAGTTCCCGGACTAGCGGGAGTGGGCGCACCGGGGAGCTGTTTTTT.

The chain joins TRBV27 to TRBJ2-7; 10 bases map to TRBD2. V was clipped by 2 bases and J by 2 bases; unmatched bases: 12. Germline CDR1 and CDR2: MNHEY and SMNVEV (reference sequence). This CDR3 spans 18 amino acids. The CDR3, as DNA: TGTGCCAGCAGTTTAAAAGACAGCCGGACTAGCGGAGCCTACGAGCAGTACTTC. The encoded protein is CASSLKDSRTSGAYEQYF.

CDR3 in amino acids: CATTLGSQAYEQYF. The DNA for the CDR3 is TGTGCCACTACTTTAGGCTCCCAGGCCTACGAGCAGTACTTC. The chain has TRBV28 and TRBJ2-7; D gene ambiguous. V was trimmed by 10 bases and J by 2 bases, leaving 18 bases between them. The CDR3 covers 14 residues. Looked up from germline, CDR1 is MDHEN and CDR2 is SYDVKM.